What follows describes a single T cell receptor (beta chain). This sample is drawn from a study of shared clonotypes between healthy human individuals. Trimming at V came to 4 bases and at J to 0 bases, leaving 5 bases not matched to a gene. CDR3 length: 16 amino acids. The germline CDR1 and CDR2 sequences are SGHRS and YFSETQ. Caucasian adults residing in Nashville, Tennessee made up all the donors. It was into CD45RA+ naive and CD45RA-negative memory subsets that the CD4+ cells were split. The repertoire was sequenced with immunoSEQ multiplex PCR; TCRdb's copy has only in-frame clones and lacks some. The sample consists of millions of clones, over 85% of them appearing once.

The material sequenced was naive CD4+ T cells sorted from blood. Subset in this sample: CD45RA+ positively selected. This rearrangement joins TRBV5-1 to TRBJ2-3; TRBD2 matches at 10 bases. The TCR originated in a man between 18 and 29 years old in good health. The CDR3 DNA is TGCGCCAGCAGCCCCGGACTAGCGGTCAGCACAGATACGCAGTATTTT. This translates into CASSPGLAVSTDTQYF.